This note documents a single TCR beta chain sequence. Its antigen is currently unknown. The data are from a study of Ad26.COV2.S vaccination and SARS-CoV-2 variants. Overall study results and limits: Responses of T cells in total may have been underestimated by the TCR breadth and depth analyses.

Treatment specified: approximately 18 received Ad26.COV2.S at low or high dose, single or two shots; 5 received placebo; per-sample allocation not given. Sampling was done on day 63 after the first vaccine or placebo injection. Within Boston, the person who donated was an adult of 18-55 years. V shed 4 bases and J shed 7 bases, with 10 bases lying between them. The length of the CDR3 is 12 residues. Germline V gene data show CDR1 as SNHLY and CDR2 as FYNNEI. This table comes from immunoSEQ multiplex PCR, and its TCRdb copy is limited to in-frame clones, with some not included. The repertoire holds roughly 700,000 clones, roughly 90% seen once, with over 1.3% in the top ten.

The V and J genes are TRBV2 and TRBJ1-2; no firm D call. This receptor was obtained from a person between 18 and 60 years old who received the Ad26.COV2.S COVID-19 vaccine or a placebo. The material was peripheral blood, obtained in a trial of Ad26.COV2.S vaccine versus placebo. The CDR3 is CASSALLSGYTF. The CDR3 bases are TGTGCCAGCAGTGCCCTTCTAAGTGGCTACACCTTC.